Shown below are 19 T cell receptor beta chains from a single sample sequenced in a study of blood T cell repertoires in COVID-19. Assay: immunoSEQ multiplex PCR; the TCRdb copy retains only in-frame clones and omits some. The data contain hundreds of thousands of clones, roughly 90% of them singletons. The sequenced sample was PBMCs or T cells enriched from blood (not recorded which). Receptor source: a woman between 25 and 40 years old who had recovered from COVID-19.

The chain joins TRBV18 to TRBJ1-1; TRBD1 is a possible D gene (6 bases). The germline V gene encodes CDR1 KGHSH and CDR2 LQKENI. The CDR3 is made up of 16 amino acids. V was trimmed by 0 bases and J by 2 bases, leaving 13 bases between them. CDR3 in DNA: TGTGCCAGCTCACCACCGAACAGGGACGGAAACACTGAAGCTTTCTTT. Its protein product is CASSPPNRDGNTEAFF.

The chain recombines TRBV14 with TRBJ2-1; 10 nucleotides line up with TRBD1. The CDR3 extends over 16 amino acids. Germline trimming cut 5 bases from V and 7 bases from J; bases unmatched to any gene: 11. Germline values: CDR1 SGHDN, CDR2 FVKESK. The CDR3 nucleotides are TGTGCCAGCAGCTTATGGACAGGGGGTTTTCGGAATGAGCAGTTCTTC. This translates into CASSLWTGGFRNEQFF.

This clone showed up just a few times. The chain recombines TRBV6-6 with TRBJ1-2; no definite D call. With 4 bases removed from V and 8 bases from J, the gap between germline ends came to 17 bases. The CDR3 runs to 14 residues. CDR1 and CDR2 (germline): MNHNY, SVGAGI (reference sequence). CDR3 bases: TGTGCCAGCAGTTCCCCAACGGGTATAGACGGCTACACCTTC. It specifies CASSSPTGIDGYTF.

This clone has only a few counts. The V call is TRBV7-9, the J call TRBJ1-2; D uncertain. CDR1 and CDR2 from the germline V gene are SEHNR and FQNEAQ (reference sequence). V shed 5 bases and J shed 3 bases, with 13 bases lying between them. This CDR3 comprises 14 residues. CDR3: CASSPVRGYYGYTF. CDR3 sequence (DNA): TGTGCCAGCAGCCCCGTCCGGGGATACTATGGCTACACCTTC. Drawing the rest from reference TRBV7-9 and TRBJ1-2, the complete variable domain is DTGVSQNPRHKITKRGQNVTFRCDPISEHNRLYWYRQTLGQGPEFLTYFQNEAQLEKSRLLSDRFSAERPKGSFSTLEIQRTEQGDSAMYLCASSPVRGYYGYTFGSGTRLTVV.

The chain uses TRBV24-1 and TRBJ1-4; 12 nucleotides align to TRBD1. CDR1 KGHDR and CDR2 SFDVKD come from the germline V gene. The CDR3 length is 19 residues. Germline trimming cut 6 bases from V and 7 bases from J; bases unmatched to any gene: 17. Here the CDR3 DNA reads TGTGCCACCAGTCCCCAAGGGGTGGGACAGGGGGCGCCTGGTGAAAAACTGTTTTTT. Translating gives CATSPQGVGQGAPGEKLFF.

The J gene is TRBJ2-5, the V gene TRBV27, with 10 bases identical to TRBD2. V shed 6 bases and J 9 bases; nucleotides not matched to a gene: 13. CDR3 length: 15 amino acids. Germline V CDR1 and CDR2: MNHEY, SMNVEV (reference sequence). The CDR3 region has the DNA TGTGCCAGCAGGACTCGTAGCGGGGGGTTAGGGGCCCAGTACTTC. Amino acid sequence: CASRTRSGGLGAQYF.

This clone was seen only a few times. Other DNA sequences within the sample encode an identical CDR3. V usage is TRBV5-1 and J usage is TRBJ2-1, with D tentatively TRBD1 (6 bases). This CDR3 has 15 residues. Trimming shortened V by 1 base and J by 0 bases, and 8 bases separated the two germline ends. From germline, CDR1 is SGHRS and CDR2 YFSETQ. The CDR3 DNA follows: TGCGCCAGCAGCTTGCAGGGGAGCTCCTACAATGAGCAGTTCTTC. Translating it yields CASSLQGSSYNEQFF.

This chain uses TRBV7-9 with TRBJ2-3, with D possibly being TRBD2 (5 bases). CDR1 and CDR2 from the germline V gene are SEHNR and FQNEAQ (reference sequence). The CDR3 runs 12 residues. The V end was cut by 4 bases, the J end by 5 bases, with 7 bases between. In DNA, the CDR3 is TGTGCCAGCAGCTCCGGAGGAGATACGCAGTATTTT. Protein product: CASSSGGDTQYF.

CDR3 protein: CASSGQGTNSPLHF. DNA for the CDR3: TGTGCCAGCAGCGGACAGGGTACGAATTCACCCCTCCACTTT. The rearrangement joins TRBV9 to TRBJ1-6, with 7 bases identical to TRBD1. This CDR3 region has 14 residues. Trimming cost V 3 bases and J 7 bases; bases outside gene matches: 4. CDR1 SGDLS and CDR2 YYNGEE come from the germline V gene.

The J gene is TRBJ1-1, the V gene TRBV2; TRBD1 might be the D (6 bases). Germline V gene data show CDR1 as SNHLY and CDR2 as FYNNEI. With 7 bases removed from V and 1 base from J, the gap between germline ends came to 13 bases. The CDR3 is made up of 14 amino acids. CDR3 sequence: CASKPQGQNTEAFF. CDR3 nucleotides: TGTGCCAGCAAGCCACAGGGACAGAACACTGAAGCTTTCTTT.

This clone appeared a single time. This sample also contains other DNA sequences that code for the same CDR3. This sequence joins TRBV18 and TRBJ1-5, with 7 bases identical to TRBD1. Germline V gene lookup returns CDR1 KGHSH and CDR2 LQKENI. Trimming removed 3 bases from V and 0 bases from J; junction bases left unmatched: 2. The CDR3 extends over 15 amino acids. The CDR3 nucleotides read TGTGCCAGCTCACCGGGGACAGATAGCAATCAGCCCCAGCATTTT. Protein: CASSPGTDSNQPQHF.

As DNA, the CDR3 is TGTGCCAGCAGTACCCTCCGGACAGGGGGCTTTGGCGAGCAGTACTTC. This encodes CASSTLRTGGFGEQYF. The chain links TRBV6-2 or TRBV6-3 to TRBJ2-7, with 11 bases aligning to TRBD1. Germline assignment: CDR1 MNHEY and CDR2 SVGEGT. V lost 5 bases, J lost 6 bases, and 12 bases stayed unmatched. The CDR3 has 16 residues.

The CDR3 DNA reads as TGTGCCAGCAGTTGGGCTCCCTACGAGCAGTACTTC. Protein product: CASSWAPYEQYF. The genes are TRBV28 and TRBJ2-7; D is uncertain. The length of the CDR3 is 12 residues. Germline values: CDR1 MDHEN, CDR2 SYDVKM. V dropped 4 bases and J dropped 2 bases, with 6 bases sitting between them.

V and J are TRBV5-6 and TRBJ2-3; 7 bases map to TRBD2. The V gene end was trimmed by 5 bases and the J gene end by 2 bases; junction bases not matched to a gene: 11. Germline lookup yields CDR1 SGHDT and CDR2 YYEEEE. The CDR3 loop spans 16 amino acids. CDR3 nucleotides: TGTGCCAGCAGAACTTCCTTAAGCGGGGTCACAGATACGCAGTATTTT. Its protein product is CASRTSLSGVTDTQYF.

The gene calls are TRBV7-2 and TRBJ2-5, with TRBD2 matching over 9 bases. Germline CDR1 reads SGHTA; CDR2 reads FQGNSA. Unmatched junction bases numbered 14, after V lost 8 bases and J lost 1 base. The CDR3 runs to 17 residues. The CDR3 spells CASQRGGSGGRQETQYF. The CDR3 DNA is TGTGCCAGCCAAAGAGGGGGTAGCGGGGGCCGCCAAGAGACCCAGTACTTC.

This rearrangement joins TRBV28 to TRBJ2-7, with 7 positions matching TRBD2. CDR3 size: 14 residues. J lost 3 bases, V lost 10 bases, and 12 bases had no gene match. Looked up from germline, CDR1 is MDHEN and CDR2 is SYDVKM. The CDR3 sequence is CATGMTGEGYEQYF. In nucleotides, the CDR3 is TGTGCCACCGGTATGACTGGGGAGGGCTACGAGCAGTACTTC.

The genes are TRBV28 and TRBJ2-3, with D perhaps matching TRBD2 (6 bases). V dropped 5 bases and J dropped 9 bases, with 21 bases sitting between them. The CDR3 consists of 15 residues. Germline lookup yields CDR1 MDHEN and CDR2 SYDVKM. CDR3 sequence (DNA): TGTGCCAGCAGTCCCTGGGAGGTTTTAGCCGACACGCAGTATTTT. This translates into CASSPWEVLADTQYF.

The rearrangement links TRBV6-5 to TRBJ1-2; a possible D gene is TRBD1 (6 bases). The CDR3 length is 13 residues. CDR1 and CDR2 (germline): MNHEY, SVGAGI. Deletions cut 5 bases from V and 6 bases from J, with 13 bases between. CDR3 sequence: CASSIDRTDGYTF. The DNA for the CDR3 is TGTGCCAGCAGTATTGACAGGACCGATGGCTACACCTTC.

The CDR3 region is CATSDPTWDTSTDTQYF. The CDR3 DNA reads as TGTGCCACCAGTGACCCGACCTGGGACACTAGCACAGATACGCAGTATTTT. The V gene is TRBV24-1, the J gene TRBJ2-3, with a tentative D call TRBD1 (6 bases). Deletions cut 4 bases from V and 0 bases from J, with 16 bases between. The CDR3 is 17 residues long. Germline assignment: CDR1 KGHDR and CDR2 SFDVKD.